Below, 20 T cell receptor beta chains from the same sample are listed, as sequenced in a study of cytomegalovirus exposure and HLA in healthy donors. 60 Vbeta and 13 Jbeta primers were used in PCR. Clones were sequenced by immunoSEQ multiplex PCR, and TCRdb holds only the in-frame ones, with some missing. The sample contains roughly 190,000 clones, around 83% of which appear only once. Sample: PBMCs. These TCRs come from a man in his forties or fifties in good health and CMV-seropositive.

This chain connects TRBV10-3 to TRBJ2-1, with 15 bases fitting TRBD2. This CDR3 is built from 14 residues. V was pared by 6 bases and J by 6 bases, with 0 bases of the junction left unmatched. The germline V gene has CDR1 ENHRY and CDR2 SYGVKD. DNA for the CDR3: TGTGCCATCAGGGGACTAGCGGGAGGCAATGAGCAGTTCTTC. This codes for CAIRGLAGGNEQFF.

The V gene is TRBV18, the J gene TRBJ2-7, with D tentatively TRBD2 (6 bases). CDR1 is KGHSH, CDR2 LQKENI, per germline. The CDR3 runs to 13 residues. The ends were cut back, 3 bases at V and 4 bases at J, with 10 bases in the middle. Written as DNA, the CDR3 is TGTGCCAGCTCACCCCGGGACTTGTACGAGCAGTACTTC. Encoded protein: CASSPRDLYEQYF.

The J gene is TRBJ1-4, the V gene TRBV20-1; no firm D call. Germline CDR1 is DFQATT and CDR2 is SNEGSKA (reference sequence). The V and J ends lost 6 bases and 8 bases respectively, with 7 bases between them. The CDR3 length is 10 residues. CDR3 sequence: CSALLEKLFF. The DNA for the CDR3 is TGCAGTGCCTTATTGGAAAAACTGTTTTTT.

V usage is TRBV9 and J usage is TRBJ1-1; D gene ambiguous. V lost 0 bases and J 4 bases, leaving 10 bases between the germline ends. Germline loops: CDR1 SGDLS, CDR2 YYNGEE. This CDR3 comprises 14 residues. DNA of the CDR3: TGTGCCAGCAGCGTAGGAGGGTATGGCACTGAAGCTTTCTTT. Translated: CASSVGGYGTEAFF.

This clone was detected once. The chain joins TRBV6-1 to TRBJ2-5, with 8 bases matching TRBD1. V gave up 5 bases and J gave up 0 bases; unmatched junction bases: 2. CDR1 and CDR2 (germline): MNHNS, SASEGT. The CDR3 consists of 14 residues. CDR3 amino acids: CASSRDRHQETQYF. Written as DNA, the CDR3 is TGTGCCAGCAGTCGGGACAGGCACCAAGAGACCCAGTACTTC.

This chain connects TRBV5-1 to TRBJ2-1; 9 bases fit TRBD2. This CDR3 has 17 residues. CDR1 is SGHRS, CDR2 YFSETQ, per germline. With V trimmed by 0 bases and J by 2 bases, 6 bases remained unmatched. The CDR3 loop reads CASSLVSGSEAYNEQFF. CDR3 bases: TGCGCCAGCAGCTTGGTTAGCGGGAGTGAGGCCTACAATGAGCAGTTCTTC.

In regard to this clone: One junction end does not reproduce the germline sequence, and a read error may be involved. This CDR3 reads CASSSGTSGVDTQYF. The CDR3 nucleotides are TGTGCTAGCAGCTCCGGGACTAGCGGTGTAGATACGCAGTATTTT. J is TRBJ2-3 and V is TRBV7-7, with 11 bases fitting TRBD2. Germline lookup yields CDR1 SSHAT and CDR2 FNYEAQ (reference sequence). The CDR3 totals 15 residues.

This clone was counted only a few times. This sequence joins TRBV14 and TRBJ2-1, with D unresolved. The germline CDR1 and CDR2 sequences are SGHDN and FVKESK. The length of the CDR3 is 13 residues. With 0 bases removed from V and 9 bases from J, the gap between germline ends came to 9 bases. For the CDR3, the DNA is TGTGCCAGCAGCCAAGATACGTACGGTGAGCAGTTCTTC. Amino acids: CASSQDTYGEQFF. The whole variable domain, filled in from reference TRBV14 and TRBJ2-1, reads EAGVTQFPSHSVIEKGQTVTLRCDPISGHDNLYWYRRVMGKEIKFLLHFVKESKQDESGMPNNRFLAERTGGTYSTLKVQPAELEDSGVYFCASSQDTYGEQFFGPGTRLTVL.

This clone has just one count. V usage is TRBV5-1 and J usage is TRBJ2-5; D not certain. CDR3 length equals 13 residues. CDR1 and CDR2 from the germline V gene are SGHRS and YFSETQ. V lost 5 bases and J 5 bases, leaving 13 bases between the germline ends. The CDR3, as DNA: TGCGCCAGCAGTCCCGGGTTTGGGGAGACCCAGTACTTC. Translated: CASSPGFGETQYF.

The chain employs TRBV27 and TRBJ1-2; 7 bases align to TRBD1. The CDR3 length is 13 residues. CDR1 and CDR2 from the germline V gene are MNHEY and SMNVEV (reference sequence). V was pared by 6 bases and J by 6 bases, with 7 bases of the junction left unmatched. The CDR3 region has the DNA TGTGCCAGCAGCCTGGGGACAGTCAATGGCTACACCTTC. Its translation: CASSLGTVNGYTF.

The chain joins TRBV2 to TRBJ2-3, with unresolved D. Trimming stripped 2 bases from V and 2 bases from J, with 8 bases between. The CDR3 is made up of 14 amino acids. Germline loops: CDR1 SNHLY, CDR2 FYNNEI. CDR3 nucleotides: TGTGCCAGCAGTGAAAGACAAGCCACAGATACGCAGTATTTT. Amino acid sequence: CASSERQATDTQYF.

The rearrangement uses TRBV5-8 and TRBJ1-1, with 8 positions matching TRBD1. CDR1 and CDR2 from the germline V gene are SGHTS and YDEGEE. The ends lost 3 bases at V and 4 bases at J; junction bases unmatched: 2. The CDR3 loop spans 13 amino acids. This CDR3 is CASSSTGGTEAFF. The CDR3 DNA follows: TGTGCCAGCAGCTCCACAGGGGGCACTGAAGCTTTCTTT.

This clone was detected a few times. The CDR3 coding sequence is TGTGCCAGCAGCTTATACAACCGAGGCAATGAGCAGTTCTTC. Its protein product is CASSLYNRGNEQFF. This sequence joins TRBV5-6 and TRBJ2-1, with no clear D. The CDR3 is 14 residues long. Germline V CDR1 and CDR2: SGHDT, YYEEEE. The V gene lost 2 bases and the J gene lost 6 bases, with 12 bases spanning the gap.

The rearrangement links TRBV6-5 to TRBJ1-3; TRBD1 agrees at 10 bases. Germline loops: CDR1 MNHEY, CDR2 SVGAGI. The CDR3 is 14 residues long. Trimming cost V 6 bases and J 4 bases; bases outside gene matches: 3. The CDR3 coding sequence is TGTGCCAGCAGCGGGACAGGGGACGGAAACACCATATATTTT. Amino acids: CASSGTGDGNTIYF.

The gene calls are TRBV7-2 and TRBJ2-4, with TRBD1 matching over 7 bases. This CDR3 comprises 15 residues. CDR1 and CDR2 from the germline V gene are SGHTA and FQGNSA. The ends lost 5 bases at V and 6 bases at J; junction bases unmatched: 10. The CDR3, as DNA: TGTGCCAGCAGCCGTCGACAGGGTCTAACAAACATTCAGTACTTC. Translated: CASSRRQGLTNIQYF. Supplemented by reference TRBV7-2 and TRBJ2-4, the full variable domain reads GAGVSQSPSNKVTEKGKDVELRCDPISGHTALYWYRQSLGQGLEFLIYFQGNSAPDKSGLPSDRFSAERTGGSVSTLTIQRTQQEDSAVYLCASSRRQGLTNIQYFGAGTRLSVL.

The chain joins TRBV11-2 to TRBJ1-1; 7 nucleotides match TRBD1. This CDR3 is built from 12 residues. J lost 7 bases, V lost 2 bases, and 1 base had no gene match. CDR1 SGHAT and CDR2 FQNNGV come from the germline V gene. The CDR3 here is CASSLNRGEAFF. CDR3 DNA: TGTGCCAGCAGCTTAAACAGGGGTGAAGCTTTCTTT.

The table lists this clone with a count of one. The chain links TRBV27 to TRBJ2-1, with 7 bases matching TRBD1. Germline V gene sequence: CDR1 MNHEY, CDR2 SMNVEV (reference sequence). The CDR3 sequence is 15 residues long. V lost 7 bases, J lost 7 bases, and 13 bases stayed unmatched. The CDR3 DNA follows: TGTGCCAGCATGATGACAGGGCGGGTCGTAAATGAGCAGTTCTTC. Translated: CASMMTGRVVNEQFF.

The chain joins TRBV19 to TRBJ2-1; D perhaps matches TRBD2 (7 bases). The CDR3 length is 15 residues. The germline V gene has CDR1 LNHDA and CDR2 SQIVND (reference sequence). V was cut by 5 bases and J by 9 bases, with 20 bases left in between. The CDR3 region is CASSLAGLGGGEQFF. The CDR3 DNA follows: TGTGCCAGTAGTTTGGCAGGACTAGGAGGGGGTGAGCAGTTCTTC.

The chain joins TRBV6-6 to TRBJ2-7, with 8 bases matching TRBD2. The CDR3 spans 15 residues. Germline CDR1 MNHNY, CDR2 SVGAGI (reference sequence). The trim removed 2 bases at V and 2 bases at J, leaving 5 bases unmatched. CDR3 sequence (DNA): TGTGCCAGCAGTTACGTCGGCGGGAGGACCTACGAGCAGTACTTC. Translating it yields CASSYVGGRTYEQYF.

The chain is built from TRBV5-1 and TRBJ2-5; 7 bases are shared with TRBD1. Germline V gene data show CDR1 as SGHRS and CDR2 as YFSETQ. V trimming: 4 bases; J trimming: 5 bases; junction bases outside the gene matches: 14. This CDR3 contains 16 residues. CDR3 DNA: TGCGCCAGCAGCACTGCTGGGCAGGGACAGTCCGAGACCCAGTACTTC. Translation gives CASSTAGQGQSETQYF.